This T cell receptor beta chain was recorded in a study of identical twins. Whole-study results and caveats: For out-of-frame alpha sequences shared by twins, low generation probability was in excess. In cord blood, abundant beta clonotypes had fewer insertions; memory showed no trend. With monozygotic twins, out-of-frame TCR alpha sharing exceeded what models estimated.

After template switching added a universal primer site, the resulting cDNA carried unique molecular identifiers. A single record per CDR3 protein comes from TCRdb applying MiXCR to the 5' RACE reads. The sample records 420,000 or so distinct CDR3 sequences, about 18% being singletons. This clonotype was found many times. Its antigen is not identified. CDR3 length equals 16 residues. The germline V gene has CDR1 SGHRS and CDR2 YFSETQ. The V gene end was trimmed by 1 base and the J gene end by 4 bases; junction bases not matched to a gene: 8. The TCR sequence derives from a man aged 45-60 years in good health. The J gene is TRBJ2-7, the V gene TRBV5-1, with 10 positions matching TRBD1. Source material: naive T cells sorted from blood. The CDR3 region has the DNA TGCGCCAGCAGCTTGCCACCGGGACAGGGGAGGTACGAGCAGTACTTC. This translates into CASSLPPGQGRYEQYF.